This T cell receptor beta chain emerged from a study of radiation and T cells in renal cell carcinoma. General study findings and limits: Pretreatment tumor biopsies were lacking, so baseline clonotypes are unknown.

The germline CDR1 and CDR2 sequences are SGHRS and YFSETQ. The CDR3 runs to 17 residues. The trim removed 0 bases at V and 5 bases at J, leaving 14 bases unmatched. Using immunoSEQ multiplex PCR, the repertoire was profiled, and TCRdb retains in-frame clones only, with some absent. The sample contains roughly 86,000 clones, 70% to 90% of which appear only once. As to time point: blood 4 weeks post-SBRT, at nephrectomy. The treatment is: 15 Gy SBRT to primary tumor, nephrectomy 4 weeks later. Of note for this clone: What it recognizes is unknown.

Here the sequenced sample was blood, taken from a patient whose treatment included radiotherapy and nephrectomy. This chain uses TRBV5-1 with TRBJ2-7; TRBD1 matches 7 bases. The TCR sequence derives from a middle-aged man with renal cell carcinoma. As DNA, the CDR3 is TGCGCCAGCAGCTTGGTAGGGGGCGGCCCTCTCCTGGACGAGCAGTACTTC. As protein: CASSLVGGGPLLDEQYF.